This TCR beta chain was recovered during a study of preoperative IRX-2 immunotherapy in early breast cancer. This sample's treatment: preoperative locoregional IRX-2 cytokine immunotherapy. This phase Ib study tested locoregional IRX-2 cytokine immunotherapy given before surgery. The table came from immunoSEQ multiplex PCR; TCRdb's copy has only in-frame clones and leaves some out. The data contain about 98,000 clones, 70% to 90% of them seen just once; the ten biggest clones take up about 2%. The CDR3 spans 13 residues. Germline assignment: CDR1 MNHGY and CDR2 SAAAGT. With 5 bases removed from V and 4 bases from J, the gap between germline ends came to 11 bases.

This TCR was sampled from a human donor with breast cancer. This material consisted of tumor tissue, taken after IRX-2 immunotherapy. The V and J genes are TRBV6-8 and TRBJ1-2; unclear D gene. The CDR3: CASSGVRAYGYTF. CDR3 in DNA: TGTGCCAGCAGTGGGGTGCGTGCCTATGGCTACACCTTC.